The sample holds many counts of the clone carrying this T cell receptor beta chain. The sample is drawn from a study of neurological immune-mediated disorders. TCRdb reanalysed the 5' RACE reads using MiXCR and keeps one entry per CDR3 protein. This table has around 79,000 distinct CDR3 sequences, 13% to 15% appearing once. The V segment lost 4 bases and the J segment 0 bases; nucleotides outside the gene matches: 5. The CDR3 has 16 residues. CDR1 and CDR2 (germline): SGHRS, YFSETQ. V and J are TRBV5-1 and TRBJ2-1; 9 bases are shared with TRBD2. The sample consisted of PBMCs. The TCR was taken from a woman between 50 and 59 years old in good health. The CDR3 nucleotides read TGCGCCAGCAGCCCCCTGACTAGCGGCTCCTACAATGAGCAGTTCTTC. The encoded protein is CASSPLTSGSYNEQFF.